One and the same sample provided the 16 T cell receptor beta chains below, sequenced in a study of ipilimumab plus nivolumab after autologous stem cell transplantation. Clones were read by immunoSEQ multiplex PCR, and TCRdb kept only the in-frame ones, dropping some. The sample has roughly 23,000 clones; approximately 73% are singletons. The sample in question was PBMCs, obtained in a trial of ipilimumab plus nivolumab as post-transplant consolidation. Receptor source: a male donor with diffuse large B-cell lymphoma.

The chain recombines TRBV30 with TRBJ1-2; D gene uncertain. Germline CDR1 is GTSNPN and CDR2 is SVGIG (reference sequence). The CDR3 runs to 12 residues. Trimming left V 0 bases short and J 13 bases short, with 15 bases between. The CDR3 region has the DNA TGTGCCTGGAGTGTAAGAGGGAGAGGTGTCACCTTC. The encoded protein is CAWSVRGRGVTF.

This clone was recorded once. The rearrangement uses TRBV7-2 and TRBJ2-1; 9 bases match TRBD1. Germline loops: CDR1 SGHTA, CDR2 FQGNSA. J was trimmed by 5 bases and V by 4 bases; bases with no gene match: 3. The CDR3 covers 14 residues. CDR3 DNA: TGTGCCAGCAGCTCACAGGGGGCCCACAATGAGCAGTTCTTC. It codes for CASSSQGAHNEQFF.

This chain joins TRBV6-1 and TRBJ1-4, with a possible D match to TRBD1 (5 bases). V was pared by 8 bases and J by 8 bases, with 18 bases between. This CDR3 has 14 residues. Germline loops: CDR1 MNHNS, CDR2 SASEGT. This CDR3 reads CASGTTETLEKLFF. In nucleotides, the CDR3 is TGTGCCAGCGGAACGACAGAGACCTTGGAAAAACTGTTTTTT.

The rearrangement joins TRBV30 to TRBJ1-6, with 8 bases aligning to TRBD1. There are 16 residues in the CDR3. V dropped 5 bases and J dropped 7; count of bases not matched to a gene: 13. CDR1 and CDR2 from the germline V gene are GTSNPN and SVGIG (reference sequence). The CDR3 DNA sequence: TGTGCCTGGTGCTTGCAGGGGGCGAGCTTGAATTCACCCCTCCACTTT. Translated, it gives CAWCLQGASLNSPLHF.

The V gene is TRBV5-4, the J gene TRBJ1-1, with TRBD1 identical over 7 bases. CDR1 and CDR2 from the germline V gene are SGHNT and YYREEE (reference sequence). Losses at the gene ends were 3 bases for V and 1 base for J; bases not matched to a gene: 6. This CDR3 region has 15 residues. In DNA form, the CDR3 reads TGTGCCAGCAGCTCGCACACAGGGGCGAACACTGAAGCTTTCTTT. As protein: CASSSHTGANTEAFF.

This clone was recorded only once. CDR3 region: CSVVPSQRDYNEQFF. Here the CDR3 DNA reads TGCAGCGTTGTCCCTTCGCAGCGGGACTACAATGAGCAGTTCTTC. The chain combines TRBV29-1 with TRBJ2-1, with 7 bases lining up with TRBD2. This CDR3 has 15 residues. The trim removed 4 bases at V and 3 bases at J, leaving 9 bases unmatched. Germline values: CDR1 SQVTM, CDR2 ANQGSEA.

The CDR3 DNA sequence: TGTGCCTGGAGTGTAAGTGTCGTGTTGGGGGGCCCAGGGAGCAATCAGCCCCAGCATTTT. Translating gives CAWSVSVVLGGPGSNQPQHF. The chain recombines TRBV30 with TRBJ1-5, with D perhaps TRBD1 (6 bases). V lost 0 bases, J lost 1 base, and 25 bases lay in between. Germline CDR1 GTSNPN, CDR2 SVGIG (reference sequence). This CDR3 comprises 20 residues.

This clone showed up just a few times. The rearrangement uses TRBV6-1 and TRBJ2-3, with 11 nucleotides matching TRBD2. Germline CDR1 MNHNS, CDR2 SASEGT. V shed 8 bases, J shed 6 bases, and the junction held 10 bases outside the gene matches. The CDR3 sequence is 15 residues long. CDR3 nucleotide sequence: TGTGCCAGCCTAGCTAGCGGGGGGTCAAGGGATACGCAGTATTTT. Encoded protein: CASLASGGSRDTQYF.

This clone was recorded a few times. The J gene is TRBJ2-1, the V gene TRBV7-8; D is undetermined. With 1 base removed from V and 7 bases from J, the gap between germline ends came to 8 bases. Germline assignment: CDR1 SGHVS and CDR2 FQNEAQ. The CDR3 runs to 13 residues. CDR3 protein: CASSLGPRNEQFF. CDR3 nucleotides: TGTGCCAGCAGCTTAGGACCTCGGAATGAGCAGTTCTTC.

This rearrangement joins TRBV9 to TRBJ2-7; 7 bases fit TRBD1. The CDR3 consists of 16 residues. Germline V lookup: CDR1 SGDLS, CDR2 YYNGEE. The V segment lost 0 bases and the J segment 2 bases; nucleotides outside the gene matches: 8. The CDR3 DNA follows: TGTGCCAGCAGCGTAGGGGGTACCGGGACAGCCTACGAGCAGTACTTC. It is translated as CASSVGGTGTAYEQYF.

The chain links TRBV4-1 to TRBJ2-1; D remains ambiguous. Germline V gene sequence: CDR1 MGHRA, CDR2 YSYEKL. CDR3 length: 17 amino acids. The V and J ends lost 0 bases and 5 bases respectively, with 17 bases between them. This CDR3 is CASSQDFLSLGDNEQFF. The DNA of the CDR3 is TGCGCCAGCAGCCAAGATTTCCTAAGCTTAGGAGACAATGAGCAGTTCTTC.

The rearrangement uses TRBV5-1 and TRBJ1-1; D remains unclear. This CDR3 is 13 amino acids long. Germline CDR1 reads SGHRS; CDR2 reads YFSETQ. Deletions cut 4 bases from V and 1 base from J, with 8 bases between. CDR3 sequence reads: CASSADPNTEAFF. The CDR3 DNA reads as TGCGCCAGCAGCGCAGACCCGAACACTGAAGCTTTCTTT.

The chain links TRBV6-5 to TRBJ2-5, with a weak D call TRBD1 (7 bases). CDR3 length: 15 residues. The germline gives CDR1 MNHEY, CDR2 SVGAGI. The V end was cut by 2 bases, the J end by 5 bases, with 15 bases between. In DNA, the CDR3 is TGTGCCAGCAGTTACGGGCAGGGGGGTACGGAGACCCAGTACTTC. It codes for CASSYGQGGTETQYF.

The V call is TRBV5-3, the J call TRBJ1-1, with 8 nucleotides matching TRBD1. TRBV5-3 qualifies as an ORF whose function is uncertain. V lost 0 bases to trimming and J lost 4 bases; unmatched junction nucleotides: 14. This CDR3 is 18 amino acids long. For the CDR3, the DNA is TGTGCCAGAAGCTTGGAAAATGGGGACAGGACAAACCGCACTGAAGCTTTCTTT. This translates into CARSLENGDRTNRTEAFF.

This clone was picked up one time. This chain uses TRBV18 with TRBJ1-1; possibly TRBD1 for D (5 bases). CDR3 length equals 14 residues. The ends were cut back, 3 bases at V and 8 bases at J, with 16 bases in the middle. CDR1 is KGHSH and CDR2 is LQKENI in the germline V gene. CDR3 bases: TGTGCCAGCTCACCCCTCGGGGCGGGTGAAGAAGCTTTCTTT. Translation: CASSPLGAGEEAFF.

V is TRBV7-8 and J is TRBJ2-2; 9 nucleotides align to TRBD1. This CDR3 is 17 amino acids long. The V and J ends lost 2 bases and 3 bases, in that order; junction bases with no gene match: 7. Germline loops: CDR1 SGHVS, CDR2 FQNEAQ. The CDR3 DNA reads TGTGCCAGCAGCTTAAAAGCAGGGACAGGGTACACCGGGGAGCTGTTTTTT. It codes for CASSLKAGTGYTGELFF.